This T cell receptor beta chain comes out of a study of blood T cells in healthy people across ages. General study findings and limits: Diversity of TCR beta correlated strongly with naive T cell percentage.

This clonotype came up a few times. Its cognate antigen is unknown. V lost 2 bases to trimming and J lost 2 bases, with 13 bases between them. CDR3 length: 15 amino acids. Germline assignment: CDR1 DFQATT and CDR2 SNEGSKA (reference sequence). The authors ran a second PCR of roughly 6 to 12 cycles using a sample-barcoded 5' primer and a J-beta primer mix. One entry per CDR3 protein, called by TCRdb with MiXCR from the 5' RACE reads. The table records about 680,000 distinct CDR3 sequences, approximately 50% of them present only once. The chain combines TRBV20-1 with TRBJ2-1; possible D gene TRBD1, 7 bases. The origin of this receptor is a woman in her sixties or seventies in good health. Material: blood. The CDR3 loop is CSARPDREAYNEQFF. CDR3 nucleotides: TGCAGTGCTAGACCAGACAGGGAGGCCTACAATGAGCAGTTCTTC.